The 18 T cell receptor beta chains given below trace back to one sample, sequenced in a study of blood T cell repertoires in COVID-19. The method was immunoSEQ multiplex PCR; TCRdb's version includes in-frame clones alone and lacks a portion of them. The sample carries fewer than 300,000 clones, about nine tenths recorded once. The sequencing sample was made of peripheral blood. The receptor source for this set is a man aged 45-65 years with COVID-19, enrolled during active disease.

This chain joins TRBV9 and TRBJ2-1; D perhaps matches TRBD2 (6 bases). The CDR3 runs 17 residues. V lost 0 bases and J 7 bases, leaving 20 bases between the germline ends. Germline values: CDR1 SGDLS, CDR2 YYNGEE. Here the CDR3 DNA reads TGTGCCAGCAGCGTAGCCGGGTGGGGCGGAGGGGTTAATGAGCAGTTCTTC. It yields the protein CASSVAGWGGGVNEQFF. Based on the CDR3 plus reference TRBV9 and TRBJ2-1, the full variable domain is DSGVTQTPKHLITATGQRVTLRCSPRSGDLSVYWYQQSLDQGLQFLIQYYNGEERAKGNILERFSAQQFPDLHSELNLSSLELGDSALYFCASSVAGWGGGVNEQFFGPGTRLTVL.

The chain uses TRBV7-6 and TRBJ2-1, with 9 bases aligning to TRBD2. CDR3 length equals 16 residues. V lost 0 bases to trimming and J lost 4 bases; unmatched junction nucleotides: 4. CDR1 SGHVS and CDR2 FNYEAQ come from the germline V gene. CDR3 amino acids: CASSLAMAGGYNEQFF. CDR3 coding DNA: TGTGCCAGCAGCTTAGCGATGGCGGGGGGGTACAATGAGCAGTTCTTC.

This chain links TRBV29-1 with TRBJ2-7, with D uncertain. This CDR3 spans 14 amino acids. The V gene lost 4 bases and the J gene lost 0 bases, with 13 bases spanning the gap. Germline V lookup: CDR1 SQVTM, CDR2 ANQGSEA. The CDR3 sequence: CSVVGTTSSYEQYF. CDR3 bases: TGCAGCGTTGTTGGTACTACGAGCTCCTACGAGCAGTACTTC.

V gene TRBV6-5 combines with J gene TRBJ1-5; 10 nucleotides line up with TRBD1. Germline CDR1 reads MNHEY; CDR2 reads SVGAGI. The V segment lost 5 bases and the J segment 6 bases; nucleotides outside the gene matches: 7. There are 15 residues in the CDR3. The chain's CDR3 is CASSPRQGAVQPQHF. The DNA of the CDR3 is TGTGCCAGCAGTCCCAGACAGGGGGCGGTTCAGCCCCAGCATTTT.

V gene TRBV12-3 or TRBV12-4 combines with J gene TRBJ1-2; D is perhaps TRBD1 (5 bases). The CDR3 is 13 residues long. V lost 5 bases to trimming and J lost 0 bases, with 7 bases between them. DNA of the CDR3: TGTGCCAGCAGTCTGACAGCTAACTATGGCTACACCTTC. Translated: CASSLTANYGYTF.

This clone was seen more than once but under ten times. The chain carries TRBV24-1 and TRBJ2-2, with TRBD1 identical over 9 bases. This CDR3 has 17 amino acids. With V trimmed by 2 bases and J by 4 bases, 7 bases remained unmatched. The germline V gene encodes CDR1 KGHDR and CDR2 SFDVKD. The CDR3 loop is CATSDSRDRVTTGELFF. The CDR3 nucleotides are TGTGCCACCAGTGATTCCCGGGACAGGGTAACCACCGGGGAGCTGTTTTTT.

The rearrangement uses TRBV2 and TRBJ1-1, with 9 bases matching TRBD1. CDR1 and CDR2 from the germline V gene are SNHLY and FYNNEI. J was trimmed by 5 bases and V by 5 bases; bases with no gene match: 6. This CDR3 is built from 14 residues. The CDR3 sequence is CASSSEQGATEAFF. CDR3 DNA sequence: TGTGCCAGCAGTTCAGAACAGGGGGCAACTGAAGCTTTCTTT.

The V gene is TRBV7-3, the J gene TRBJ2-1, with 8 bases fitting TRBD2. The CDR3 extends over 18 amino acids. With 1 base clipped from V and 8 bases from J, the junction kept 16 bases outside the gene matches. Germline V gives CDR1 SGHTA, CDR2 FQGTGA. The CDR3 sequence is CASSLNGGGPNIAYEQFF. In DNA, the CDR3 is TGTGCCAGCAGCTTAAACGGCGGGGGGCCCAACATAGCCTATGAGCAGTTCTTC.

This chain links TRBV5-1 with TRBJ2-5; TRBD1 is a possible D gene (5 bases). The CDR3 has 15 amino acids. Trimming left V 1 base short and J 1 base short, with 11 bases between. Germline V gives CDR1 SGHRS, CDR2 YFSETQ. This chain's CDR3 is CASSLRPTGQETQYF. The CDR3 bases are TGCGCCAGCAGCTTGCGCCCTACAGGCCAAGAGACCCAGTACTTC.

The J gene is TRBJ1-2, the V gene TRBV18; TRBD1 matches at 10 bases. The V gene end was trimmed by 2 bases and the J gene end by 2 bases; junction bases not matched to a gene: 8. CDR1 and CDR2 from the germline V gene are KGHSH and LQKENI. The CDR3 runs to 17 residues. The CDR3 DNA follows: TGTGCCAGCTCACCATCCACCGGGACAGGGGACAACTATGGCTACACCTTC. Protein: CASSPSTGTGDNYGYTF.

The CDR3 reads CAWNPGEGGYTF. CDR3 sequence (DNA): TGTGCCTGGAACCCAGGGGAAGGTGGCTACACCTTC. The rearrangement uses TRBV30 and TRBJ1-2, with D possibly being TRBD1 (6 bases). The germline V and J ends were trimmed by 4 bases and 7 bases, with 13 bases remaining between them. The germline gives CDR1 GTSNPN, CDR2 SVGIG (reference sequence). The CDR3 length is 12 residues.

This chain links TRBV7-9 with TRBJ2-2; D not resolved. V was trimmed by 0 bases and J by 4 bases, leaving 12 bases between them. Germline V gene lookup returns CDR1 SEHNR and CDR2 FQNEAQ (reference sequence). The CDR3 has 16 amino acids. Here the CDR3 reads CASSLAPTRVTGELFF. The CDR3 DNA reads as TGTGCCAGCAGCTTAGCGCCGACACGCGTCACCGGGGAGCTGTTTTTT. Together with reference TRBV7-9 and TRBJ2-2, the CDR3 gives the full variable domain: DTGVSQNPRHKITKRGQNVTFRCDPISEHNRLYWYRQTLGQGPEFLTYFQNEAQLEKSRLLSDRFSAERPKGSFSTLEIQRTEQGDSAMYLCASSLAPTRVTGELFFGEGSRLTVL.

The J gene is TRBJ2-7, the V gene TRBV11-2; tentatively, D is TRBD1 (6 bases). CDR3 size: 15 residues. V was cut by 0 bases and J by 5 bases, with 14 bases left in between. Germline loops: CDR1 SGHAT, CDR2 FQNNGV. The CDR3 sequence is CASSLDAGVFHEQYF. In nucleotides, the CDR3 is TGTGCCAGCAGCTTAGATGCAGGGGTTTTCCACGAGCAGTACTTC.

CDR3 protein: CASSLNGLAEETQYF. The CDR3, as DNA: TGTGCCAGCAGCCTTAATGGACTAGCGGAAGAGACCCAGTACTTC. This chain uses TRBV7-3 with TRBJ2-5; 10 nucleotides match TRBD2. Germline values: CDR1 SGHTA, CDR2 FQGTGA. This CDR3 contains 15 residues. The ends lost 5 bases at V and 3 bases at J; junction bases unmatched: 6.

CDR3 in amino acids: CASSLNKAGYPGELFF. CDR3 nucleotides: TGTGCCAGCAGCTTAAACAAAGCGGGGTATCCCGGGGAGCTGTTTTTT. This chain links TRBV7-6 with TRBJ2-2; TRBD2 aligns across 7 bases. Trimming took 2 bases from V and 6 from J; bases not matched to a gene: 9. Germline lookup yields CDR1 SGHVS and CDR2 FNYEAQ. There are 16 residues in the CDR3.

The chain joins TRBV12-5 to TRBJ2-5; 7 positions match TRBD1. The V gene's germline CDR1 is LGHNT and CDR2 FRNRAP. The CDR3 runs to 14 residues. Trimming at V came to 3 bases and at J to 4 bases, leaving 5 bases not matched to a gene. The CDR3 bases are TGTGCTAGTGGTTTAGGACAGGTGGGAGAGACCCAGTACTTC. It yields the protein CASGLGQVGETQYF.

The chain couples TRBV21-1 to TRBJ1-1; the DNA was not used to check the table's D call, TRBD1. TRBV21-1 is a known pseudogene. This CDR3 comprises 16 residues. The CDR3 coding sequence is TGTGCCAGCAGCCAACGGGACAGGGGGCGGGTCACTGAAGCTTTCTTT. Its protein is CASSQRDRGRVTEAFF.

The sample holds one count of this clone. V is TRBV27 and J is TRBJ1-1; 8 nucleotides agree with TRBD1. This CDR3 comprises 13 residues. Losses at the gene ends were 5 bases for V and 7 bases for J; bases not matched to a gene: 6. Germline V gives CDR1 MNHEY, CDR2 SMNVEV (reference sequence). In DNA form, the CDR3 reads TGTGCCAGCAGTCCCTTTACAGGGGGTGAAGCTTTCTTT. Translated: CASSPFTGGEAFF.